Shown below are 23 T cell receptor beta chains from a single sample sequenced in a study of shared clonotypes between healthy human individuals. As defined, naive CD8 cells were CD45RO-negative and positively selected for CCR7, with terminally differentiated effector memory CD45RA+ cells excluded. The protocol was immunoSEQ multiplex PCR, while the TCRdb copy is restricted to in-frame clones and leaves out a portion. This sample has about 590,000 clones; about 95% occur once, and the top ten carry 0.095% to 0.12%. The source material was naive CD8+ T cells sorted from blood. The receptor set was obtained from a woman between 25 and 40 years old in good health.

The chain couples TRBV29-1 to TRBJ1-1, with a tentative D call TRBD1 (5 bases). This CDR3 is 11 amino acids long. The germline gives CDR1 SQVTM, CDR2 ANQGSEA. Deletions cut 0 bases from V and 11 bases from J, with 10 bases between. The CDR3 DNA is TGCAGCGTTGAAGATGGTCCAGGGGCTTTCTTT. Its protein product is CSVEDGPGAFF.

The chain carries TRBV15 and TRBJ1-4; D not certain. The CDR3 length is 14 residues. Trimming shortened V by 3 bases and J by 0 bases, and 5 bases separated the two germline ends. Germline V gene sequence: CDR1 LNHNV, CDR2 YYDKDF (reference sequence). The CDR3 reads CATSRASTNEKLFF. In nucleotides, the CDR3 is TGTGCCACCAGCAGGGCCTCAACTAATGAAAAACTGTTTTTT.

V usage is TRBV21-1 and J usage is TRBJ1-5; the DNA was not compared with TRBD1, the D call given in the table. TRBV21-1 is recorded as a pseudogene. The CDR3 runs to 16 residues. The CDR3: CASSVRQGEFDQPQHF. The CDR3 DNA reads as TGTGCCAGCAGCGTGCGACAGGGGGAATTCGATCAGCCCCAGCATTTT.

The V gene is TRBV28, the J gene TRBJ1-2, with D uncertain. Germline V lookup: CDR1 MDHEN, CDR2 SYDVKM. V dropped 8 bases and J dropped 2 bases, with 15 bases sitting between them. This CDR3 region has 14 residues. The CDR3 sequence: CASVERALNYGYTF. The CDR3 nucleotides read TGTGCCAGCGTCGAAAGGGCCCTCAACTATGGCTACACCTTC.

The chain has TRBV4-2 and TRBJ2-7, with 9 bases lining up with TRBD2. CDR3 length equals 16 residues. The trim removed 0 bases at V and 3 bases at J, leaving 6 bases unmatched. From germline, CDR1 is LGHNA and CDR2 YNFKEQ. DNA of the CDR3: TGTGCCAGCAGCCAAGAATCTAGCGGGAATAACTACGAGCAGTACTTC. Its translation is CASSQESSGNNYEQYF.

V and J are TRBV6-6 and TRBJ2-1, with D unresolved. Germline V gene lookup returns CDR1 MNHNY and CDR2 SVGAGI (reference sequence). The CDR3 extends over 13 amino acids. With 2 bases removed from V and 12 bases from J, the gap between germline ends came to 14 bases. CDR3 DNA: TGTGCCAGCAGTTACACGCCTCGCGAGGCGCAGTTCTTC. Amino acids: CASSYTPREAQFF.

This clone turned up a few times. The rearrangement links TRBV29-1 to TRBJ2-2, with unresolved D. Trimming pared 6 bases from V and 7 bases from J, leaving 9 bases between. The CDR3 spans 11 residues. Looked up from germline, CDR1 is SQVTM and CDR2 is ANQGSEA. The CDR3 DNA follows: TGCAGCGTCACTATTAGCGGGGAGCTGTTTTTT. Amino acids: CSVTISGELFF.

The rearrangement links TRBV29-1 to TRBJ1-2; no firm D call. The CDR3 runs 12 residues. Per germline, CDR1 SQVTM and CDR2 ANQGSEA. Trimming shortened V by 5 bases and J by 8 bases, and 15 bases separated the two germline ends. CDR3 sequence: CSVPGSNGGYTF. The CDR3 DNA is TGCAGCGTTCCAGGTTCTAACGGGGGCTACACCTTC.

The chain links TRBV9 to TRBJ2-1, with unresolved D. V lost 7 bases and J lost 4, with 15 bases in between. This CDR3 spans 14 amino acids. The germline CDR1 and CDR2 sequences are SGDLS and YYNGEE. DNA for the CDR3: TGTGCCAGCTCGCCTGACTCGATATACAATGAGCAGTTCTTC. This sequence encodes CASSPDSIYNEQFF.

The rearrangement links TRBV7-8 to TRBJ1-1, with D perhaps TRBD1 (6 bases). The germline V gene has CDR1 SGHVS and CDR2 FQNEAQ. The V end lost 5 bases, the J end lost 5 bases, and 12 bases lay between the germline ends. The CDR3 runs to 13 residues. The CDR3 nucleotides are TGTGCCAGCAGCCTGGGACAAAATACTGAAGCTTTCTTT. As protein: CASSLGQNTEAFF. Full variable domain (missing parts from reference TRBV7-8 and TRBJ1-1): GAGVSQSPRYKVAKRGQDVALRCDPISGHVSLFWYQQALGQGPEFLTYFQNEAQLDKSGLPSDRFFAERPEGSVSTLKIQRTQQEDSAVYLCASSLGQNTEAFFGQGTRLTVV.

The genes are TRBV5-4 and TRBJ2-7, with 7 bases fitting TRBD2. This CDR3 is built from 16 residues. V gave up 3 bases and J gave up 0 bases; unmatched junction bases: 9. Germline V gene sequence: CDR1 SGHNT, CDR2 YYREEE (reference sequence). CDR3 residues: CASSSPTSANSYEQYF. Here the CDR3 DNA reads TGTGCCAGCAGCTCCCCCACTAGCGCAAACTCCTACGAGCAGTACTTC.

This chain links TRBV4-1 with TRBJ1-2; D not certain. The CDR3 length is 12 residues. The V end lost 4 bases, the J end lost 7 bases, and 10 bases lay between the germline ends. In germline, CDR1 is MGHRA, CDR2 YSYEKL. The CDR3 sequence: CASSPQSGGYTF. The CDR3 DNA is TGCGCCAGCAGCCCACAGAGTGGTGGCTACACCTTC.

This rearrangement joins TRBV19 to TRBJ2-6; 7 bases fit TRBD2. Germline values: CDR1 LNHDA, CDR2 SQIVND (reference sequence). CDR3 length: 14 residues. V shed 8 bases, J shed 2 bases, and the junction held 3 bases outside the gene matches. DNA for the CDR3: TGTGCCAGTTGGGGGGGTCCTGGGGCCAACGTCCTGACTTTC. It specifies CASWGGPGANVLTF.

This clone was seen just once. CDR3: CASSSFDRDNSYEQYF. The CDR3 DNA is TGTGCCAGTAGTAGCTTCGACAGGGATAACTCCTACGAGCAGTACTTC. The chain recombines TRBV19 with TRBJ2-7; 7 bases map to TRBD1. There are 16 residues in the CDR3. The ends lost 4 bases at V and 0 bases at J; junction bases unmatched: 9. Germline V gene data show CDR1 as LNHDA and CDR2 as SQIVND (reference sequence).

V is TRBV27 and J is TRBJ2-3; perhaps TRBD2 as D (6 bases). Deletions cut 3 bases from V and 4 bases from J, with 17 bases between. The CDR3 is 16 residues long. CDR1 is MNHEY and CDR2 is SMNVEV in the germline V gene (reference sequence). The CDR3: CASSFSGTLDPDTQYF. In DNA form, the CDR3 reads TGTGCCAGCAGTTTCTCCGGGACTCTAGACCCAGATACGCAGTATTTT.

The chain is built from TRBV7-9 and TRBJ2-2; a weak D match, TRBD2 (6 bases). Per the germline V gene, CDR1 is SEHNR and CDR2 is FQNEAQ (reference sequence). The CDR3 covers 17 residues. Trimming left V 3 bases short and J 0 bases short, with 14 bases between. The CDR3 spells CASSFGGAGTNTGELFF. For the CDR3, the DNA is TGTGCCAGCAGCTTCGGCGGCGCGGGGACGAACACCGGGGAGCTGTTTTTT.

The gene calls are TRBV7-9 and TRBJ2-1; 16 nucleotides match TRBD2. CDR3 length: 19 residues. Germline trimming cut 2 bases from V and 8 bases from J; bases unmatched to any gene: 12. From germline, CDR1 is SEHNR and CDR2 FQNEAQ (reference sequence). The CDR3 DNA is TGTGCCAGCAGCTTAAGTGGTGGGACTAGCGGGAGGGCCGTCGATGAGCAGTTCTTC. This gives the protein CASSLSGGTSGRAVDEQFF.

A remark on this clone: Additional DNA sequences in this sample encode the identical CDR3. The rearrangement uses TRBV27 and TRBJ2-2; no firm D call. The CDR3 has 12 residues. CDR1 MNHEY and CDR2 SMNVEV come from the germline V gene (reference sequence). V was trimmed by 6 bases and J by 3 bases, leaving 5 bases between them. DNA of the CDR3: TGTGCCAGCAGCTCGTACACCGGGGAGCTGTTTTTT. As protein: CASSSYTGELFF.

V and J are TRBV4-1 and TRBJ2-5, with D possibly matching TRBD2 (6 bases). Trimming stripped 4 bases from V and 5 bases from J, with 11 bases between. CDR1 MGHRA and CDR2 YSYEKL come from the germline V gene. The CDR3 runs 13 residues. This CDR3 is CASSLAAPETQYF. DNA of the CDR3: TGCGCCAGCAGCCTAGCGGCGCCGGAGACCCAGTACTTC.

This chain links TRBV29-1 with TRBJ2-7, with D possibly being TRBD1 or TRBD2 (6 bases each). Germline assignment: CDR1 SQVTM and CDR2 ANQGSEA. V lost 0 bases and J lost 4, with 19 bases in between. There are 16 residues in the CDR3. CDR3 amino acids: CSVEDLHGGGAYEQYF. In DNA form, the CDR3 reads TGCAGCGTTGAAGATCTTCACGGAGGGGGTGCTTACGAGCAGTACTTC.

CDR3 nucleotides: TGTGCCAGCAGTAACCCCGGGACAGGGGTAAATGAAGCTTTCTTT. Its translation: CASSNPGTGVNEAFF. V usage is TRBV6-5 and J usage is TRBJ1-1; 10 nucleotides agree with TRBD1. The length of the CDR3 is 15 residues. CDR1 MNHEY and CDR2 SVGAGI come from the germline V gene. V lost 5 bases and J lost 7; bases outside the gene matches: 10.

V gene TRBV11-2 combines with J gene TRBJ2-7; 9 positions match TRBD2. Trimming cost V 0 bases and J 3 bases; bases outside gene matches: 6. The CDR3 runs 16 residues. Germline CDR1 SGHAT, CDR2 FQNNGV. CDR3 sequence: CASSLEGLAGLYEQYF. The DNA for the CDR3 is TGTGCCAGCAGCTTAGAGGGGCTAGCGGGGCTCTACGAGCAGTACTTC.

The genes are TRBV5-1 and TRBJ2-3; tentatively, D is TRBD1 or TRBD2 (5 bases each). This CDR3 is built from 18 residues. Germline V gives CDR1 SGHRS, CDR2 YFSETQ. V shed 4 bases and J shed 0 bases, with 21 bases lying between them. The CDR3 loop is CASSGMSGPRTSTDTQYF. The DNA of the CDR3 is TGCGCCAGCAGCGGAATGTCGGGACCTCGAACTAGCACAGATACGCAGTATTTT.